This TCR beta chain was captured by sequencing in a study of T cells in Graves' hyperthyroidism and ophthalmopathy. Ten or more counts support this clonotype. The antigen is unknown. CDR1 is SGHRS, CDR2 YFSETQ, per germline. Trimming at V came to 3 bases and at J to 5 bases, leaving 7 bases not matched to a gene. This CDR3 contains 16 residues. Exclusions: uncontrolled infection, other autoimmune disease, pregnancy, lactation. Cells are PBMCs isolated from about 10 ml of fresh blood. Overall study results and limits: Ophthalmopathy cases were set apart from stable hyperthyroidism by a 13 V-J model. Most thyroid clonotypes that were expanded above 0.001 also turned up in blood.

Authors of the study amplified TCR beta CDR3 regions from RNA transcripts. First-round RT-PCR targeting the TCR CDR3 was performed with the HTBI primer set. MiXCR, applied by TCRdb to the multiplex PCR reads, yields one record per CDR3 protein. This sample yields roughly 420,000 distinct CDR3 sequences, of which 15% to 17% are seen a single time; 7.5% to 8% belongs to the top ten. The source material was blood. The chain combines TRBV5-1 with TRBJ2-2; 10 nucleotides match TRBD2. The receptor was isolated from a woman between 18 and 30 years old with Graves' hyperthyroidism. The CDR3 here is CASSSLLAGKTGELFF. DNA for the CDR3: TGCGCCAGCAGCTCCCTACTAGCGGGGAAGACCGGGGAGCTGTTTTTT.